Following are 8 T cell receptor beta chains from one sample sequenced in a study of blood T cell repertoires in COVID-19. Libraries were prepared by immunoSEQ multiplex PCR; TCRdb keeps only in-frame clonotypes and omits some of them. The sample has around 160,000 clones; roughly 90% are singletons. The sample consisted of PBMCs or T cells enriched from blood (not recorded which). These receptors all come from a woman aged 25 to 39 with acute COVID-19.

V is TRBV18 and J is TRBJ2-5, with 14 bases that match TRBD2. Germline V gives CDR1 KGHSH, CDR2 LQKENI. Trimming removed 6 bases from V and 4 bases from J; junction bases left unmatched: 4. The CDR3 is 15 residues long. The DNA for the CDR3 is TGTGCCAGCTCGCCCGGGACTAGCGGGAGAGAGACCCAGTACTTC. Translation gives CASSPGTSGRETQYF.

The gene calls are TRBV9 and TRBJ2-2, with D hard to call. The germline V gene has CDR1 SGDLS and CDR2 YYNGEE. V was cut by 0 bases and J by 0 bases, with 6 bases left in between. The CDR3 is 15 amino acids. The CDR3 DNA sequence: TGTGCCAGCAGCGTAGGCGGAGCGAACACCGGGGAGCTGTTTTTT. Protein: CASSVGGANTGELFF.

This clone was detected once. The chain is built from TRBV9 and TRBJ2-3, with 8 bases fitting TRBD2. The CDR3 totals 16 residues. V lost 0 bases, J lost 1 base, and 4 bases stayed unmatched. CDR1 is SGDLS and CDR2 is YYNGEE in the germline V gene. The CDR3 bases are TGTGCCAGCAGCGTAGGTGGTAGCGGGGGCACAGATACGCAGTATTTT. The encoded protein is CASSVGGSGGTDTQYF.

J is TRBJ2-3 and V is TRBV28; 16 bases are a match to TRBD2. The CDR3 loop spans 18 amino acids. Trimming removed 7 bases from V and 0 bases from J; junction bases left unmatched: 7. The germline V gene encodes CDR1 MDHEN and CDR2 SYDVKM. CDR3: CASTGLAGGPSSTDTQYF. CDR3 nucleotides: TGTGCCAGCACGGGACTAGCGGGAGGGCCTTCGAGCACAGATACGCAGTATTTT.

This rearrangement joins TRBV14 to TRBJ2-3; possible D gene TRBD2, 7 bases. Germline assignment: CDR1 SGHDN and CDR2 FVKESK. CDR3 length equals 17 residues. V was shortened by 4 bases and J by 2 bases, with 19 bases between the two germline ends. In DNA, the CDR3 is TGTGCCAGCAGCCCATTTCGGGGGCTAGCGGCCACAGATACGCAGTATTTT. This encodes CASSPFRGLAATDTQYF. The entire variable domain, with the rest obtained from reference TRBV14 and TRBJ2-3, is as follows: EAGVTQFPSHSVIEKGQTVTLRCDPISGHDNLYWYRRVMGKEIKFLLHFVKESKQDESGMPNNRFLAERTGGTYSTLKVQPAELEDSGVYFCASSPFRGLAATDTQYFGPGTRLTVL.

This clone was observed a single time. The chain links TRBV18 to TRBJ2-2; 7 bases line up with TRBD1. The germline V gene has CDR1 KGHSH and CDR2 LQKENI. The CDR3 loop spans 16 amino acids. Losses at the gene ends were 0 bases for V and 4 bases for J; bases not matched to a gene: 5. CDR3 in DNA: TGTGCCAGCTCACCACCAATGGGACAGATCACCGGGGAGCTGTTTTTT. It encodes CASSPPMGQITGELFF.

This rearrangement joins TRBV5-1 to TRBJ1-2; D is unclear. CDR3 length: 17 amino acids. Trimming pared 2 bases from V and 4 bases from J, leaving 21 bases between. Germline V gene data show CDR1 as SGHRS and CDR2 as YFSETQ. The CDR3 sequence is CASSLFPGNPLAYGYTF. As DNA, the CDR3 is TGCGCCAGCAGCTTATTTCCCGGCAACCCCCTAGCCTATGGCTACACCTTC.

CDR3 DNA sequence: TGCGCCAGCAGCTCACAGGGACCCAACACCGGGGAGCTGTTTTTT. It specifies CASSSQGPNTGELFF. This chain joins TRBV5-1 and TRBJ2-2; weak D call: TRBD1 (6 bases). The germline gives CDR1 SGHRS, CDR2 YFSETQ. V lost 3 bases to trimming and J lost 2 bases, with 11 bases between them. CDR3 length: 15 residues. Full variable domain (outside the CDR3, taken from reference TRBV5-1 and TRBJ2-2): KAGVTQTPRYLIKTRGQQVTLSCSPISGHRSVSWYQQTPGQGLQFLFEYFSETQRNKGNFPGRFSGRQFSNSRSEMNVSTLELGDSALYLCASSSQGPNTGELFFGEGSRLTVL.